The 17 T cell receptor beta chains below were found in one sample sequenced in a study of metastatic and nonmetastatic thyroid tumors. Each patient went into thyroid surgery without having received any treatment. TCRdb re-clonotyped the PCR reads through MiXCR. This sample has more than 12,000 clones, with 20% to 30% found just once. Sequencing was done on a sample of tumor tissue. The receptors originated from a female donor with papillary thyroid cancer or a benign thyroid nodule (not recorded which). Some clones in this sample may be carry-over from other donors' samples.

In this sample, this clone turned up many times. The V and J genes are TRBV20-1 and TRBJ2-7; 9 nucleotides match TRBD2. Looked up from germline, CDR1 is DFQATT and CDR2 is SNEGSKA (reference sequence). CDR3 length: 14 amino acids. J gave up 2 bases and V 1 base, and 3 bases lay outside the gene matches. The CDR3 loop reads CSARAGLAPYEQYF. The CDR3 bases are TGCAGTGCTAGAGCTGGACTAGCGCCCTACGAGCAGTACTTC.

This clone came up once. The chain recombines TRBV5-1 with TRBJ2-1; D remains unclear. V lost 0 bases and J lost 9, with 10 bases in between. CDR1 and CDR2 from the germline V gene are SGHRS and YFSETQ. The CDR3 spans 13 residues. The CDR3 coding sequence is TGCGCCAGCAGCTTGGTTGAGTTTGGTGAGCAGTTCTTC. Its translation is CASSLVEFGEQFF.

The V call is TRBV5-1, the J call TRBJ1-1; D might be TRBD1 (6 bases). The CDR3 consists of 17 residues. Germline V gene lookup returns CDR1 SGHRS and CDR2 YFSETQ. V lost 2 bases and J 0 bases, leaving 17 bases between the germline ends. The CDR3 loop is CASSFIPGTWVNTEAFF. As DNA, the CDR3 is TGCGCCAGCAGCTTTATTCCCGGGACATGGGTGAACACTGAAGCTTTCTTT.

This clone was recorded a few times. The V call is TRBV28, the J call TRBJ2-1; 7 bases agree with TRBD1. The CDR3 is 15 amino acids. The germline CDR1 and CDR2 sequences are MDHEN and SYDVKM. V shed 7 bases and J 8 bases; nucleotides not matched to a gene: 14. The CDR3 loop reads CASIGTGTVGDEQFF. CDR3 sequence (DNA): TGTGCCAGCATTGGAACCGGGACAGTAGGTGATGAGCAGTTCTTC.

Turning to this clone: A much larger clone differs by one base, so this may be a read error. The rearrangement uses TRBV9 and TRBJ2-5; 13 bases are shared with TRBD2. V was clipped by 3 bases and J by 13 bases; unmatched bases: 15. The CDR3 covers 16 residues. The V gene's germline CDR1 is SGDLS and CDR2 YYNGEE. CDR3 residues: CASSGGGTSGERARYF. The CDR3 nucleotides are TGTGCCAGCAGCGGTGGGGGGACTAGCGGGGAGCGGGCCCGGTACTTC. The full variable domain, rest sourced from reference TRBV9 and TRBJ2-5, is DSGVTQTPKHLITATGQRVTLRCSPRSGDLSVYWYQQSLDQGLQFLIQYYNGEERAKGNILERFSAQQFPDLHSELNLSSLELGDSALYFCASSGGGTSGERARYFGPGTRLLVL.

As to this clone: One junction end does not reproduce the germline sequence, and a read error may be involved. J is TRBJ1-2 and V is TRBV6-2 or TRBV6-3; tentative D call: TRBD1 (5 bases). Germline V gene lookup returns CDR1 MNHEY and CDR2 SVGEGT. This CDR3 region has 14 residues. The chain's CDR3 is CAGSYQSGYAGYTF. CDR3 bases: TGTGCCGGCAGTTATCAGTCAGGGTACGCTGGCTACACCTTC.

V usage is TRBV20-1 and J usage is TRBJ2-7; 7 positions agree with TRBD1. This CDR3 has 12 residues. Germline V gene sequence: CDR1 DFQATT, CDR2 SNEGSKA (reference sequence). The V gene end was trimmed by 4 bases and the J gene end by 3 bases; junction bases not matched to a gene: 3. CDR3 nucleotide sequence: TGCAGTGCTACCCGGGACAGCTACGAGCAGTACTTC. This sequence encodes CSATRDSYEQYF.

V usage is TRBV6-1 and J usage is TRBJ1-2; D possibly corresponds to TRBD1 (5 bases). The V and J ends lost 7 bases and 4 bases respectively, with 19 bases between them. The CDR3 loop spans 15 amino acids. Germline CDR1 reads MNHNS; CDR2 reads SASEGT. In DNA, the CDR3 is TGTGCCAGCACCATAAAAGATGGGGCCTTCTATGGCTACACCTTC. Its protein product is CASTIKDGAFYGYTF.

This clone was seen more than once but under ten times. The chain employs TRBV10-3 and TRBJ1-1; TRBD1 agrees at 7 bases. Trimming cost V 4 bases and J 11 bases; bases outside gene matches: 4. CDR3 length: 11 residues. The germline V gene has CDR1 ENHRY and CDR2 SYGVKD. In DNA form, the CDR3 reads TGTGCCATCAGTGGGACAGGCAGGGCTTTCTTT. This translates into CAISGTGRAFF.

This clone was picked up one time. This sequence joins TRBV7-9 and TRBJ2-7; D remains ambiguous. Germline V gene lookup returns CDR1 SEHNR and CDR2 FQNEAQ (reference sequence). The CDR3 spans 14 residues. V was shortened by 3 bases and J by 3 bases, with 12 bases between the two germline ends. The CDR3 region has the DNA TGTGCCAGCAGCTTCGGGCTAACGAACTACGAGCAGTACTTC. Protein sequence: CASSFGLTNYEQYF.

There are many counts of this clone. The rearrangement links TRBV7-3 to TRBJ2-3, with TRBD2 matching 10 bases. Germline CDR1 is SGHTA and CDR2 is FQGTGA. V gave up 6 bases and J gave up 5 bases; unmatched junction bases: 8. The CDR3 spans 15 residues. The CDR3 nucleotides are TGTGCCAGCAGGGCCGCTAGCGGGAGAGGAGATACGCAGTATTTT. Its translation: CASRAASGRGDTQYF.

In DNA, the CDR3 is TGCGCCAGCAACTCCGGGACTATTTCAGATACGCAGTATTTT. Protein product: CASNSGTISDTQYF. The chain is built from TRBV5-1 and TRBJ2-3, with 7 bases identical to TRBD2. Germline V lookup: CDR1 SGHRS, CDR2 YFSETQ. The CDR3 is 14 amino acids. V lost 6 bases, J lost 4 bases, and 8 bases stayed unmatched.

This clone was seen repeatedly, ten times or more. Being one base from a much bigger clone, this may be a read error. The missing conserved phenylalanine or tryptophan at the end of this CDR3 makes a read error likely. It is unclear where the CDR3 begins or ends on the DNA, so no DNA is shown, and the CDR3 is as TCRdb lists it. The V and J genes are TRBV20-1 and TRBJ1-2; the table's TRBD1 call for D was not verified on the DNA. The V gene's germline CDR1 is DFQATT and CDR2 SNEGSKA (reference sequence). The CDR3 numbers 12 amino acids, ends counted. CDR3 sequence: CSATRKGEASSI.

The V call is TRBV7-3, the J call TRBJ2-2; D could derive from TRBD1 or TRBD2 (5 bases each). This CDR3 is 17 amino acids long. Trimming left V 1 base short and J 1 base short, with 13 bases between. Germline V gives CDR1 SGHTA, CDR2 FQGTGA. The CDR3 coding sequence is TGTGCCAGCAGCTTAATGGGACCAAACCTGAACACCGGGGAGCTGTTTTTT. This gives the protein CASSLMGPNLNTGELFF.

This clone rates as medium-sized. V usage is TRBV19 and J usage is TRBJ2-7, with D possibly being TRBD2 (6 bases). Looked up from germline, CDR1 is LNHDA and CDR2 is SQIVND (reference sequence). V was clipped by 6 bases and J by 0 bases, with 12 bases between them. The CDR3 totals 14 residues. As DNA, the CDR3 is TGTGCCAGTAGGGAGGGACGGGACTCCTACGAGCAGTACTTC. Its translation is CASREGRDSYEQYF.

The sample holds a few counts of this clone. The rearrangement uses TRBV10-3 and TRBJ2-3; D remains unclear. The CDR3 contains 13 residues. Trimming pared 6 bases from V and 2 bases from J, leaving 9 bases between. Germline V gene lookup returns CDR1 ENHRY and CDR2 SYGVKD. The CDR3 DNA is TGTGCCATCAGGCCGCGGCCCACAGATACGCAGTATTTT. Amino acid sequence: CAIRPRPTDTQYF.

This clone is judged medium-sized. The J gene is TRBJ1-6, the V gene TRBV20-1; weak D call: TRBD1 (5 bases). CDR3 length: 14 amino acids. Trimming pared 1 base from V and 8 bases from J, leaving 12 bases between. Germline assignment: CDR1 DFQATT and CDR2 SNEGSKA (reference sequence). CDR3 bases: TGCAGTGCTAGAGTAAGGGGCGGTGATTCACCCCTCCACTTT. Its protein product is CSARVRGGDSPLHF.